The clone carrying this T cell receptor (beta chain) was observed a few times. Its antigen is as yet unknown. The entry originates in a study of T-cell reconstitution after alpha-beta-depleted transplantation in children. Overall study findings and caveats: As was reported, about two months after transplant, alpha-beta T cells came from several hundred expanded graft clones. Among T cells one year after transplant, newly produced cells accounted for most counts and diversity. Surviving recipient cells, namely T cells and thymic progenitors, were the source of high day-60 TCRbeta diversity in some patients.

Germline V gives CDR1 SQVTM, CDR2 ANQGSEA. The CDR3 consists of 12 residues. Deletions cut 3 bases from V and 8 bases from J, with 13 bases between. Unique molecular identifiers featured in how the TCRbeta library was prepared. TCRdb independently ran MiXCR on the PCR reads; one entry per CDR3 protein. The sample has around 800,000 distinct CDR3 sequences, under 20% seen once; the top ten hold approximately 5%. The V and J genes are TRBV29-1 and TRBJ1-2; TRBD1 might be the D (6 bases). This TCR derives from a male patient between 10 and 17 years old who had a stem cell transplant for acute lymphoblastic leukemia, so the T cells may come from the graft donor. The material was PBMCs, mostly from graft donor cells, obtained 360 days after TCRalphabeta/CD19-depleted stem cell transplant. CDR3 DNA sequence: TGCAGCGTTGACTGGGGGCGAGGCGGCTACACCTTC. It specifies CSVDWGRGGYTF.